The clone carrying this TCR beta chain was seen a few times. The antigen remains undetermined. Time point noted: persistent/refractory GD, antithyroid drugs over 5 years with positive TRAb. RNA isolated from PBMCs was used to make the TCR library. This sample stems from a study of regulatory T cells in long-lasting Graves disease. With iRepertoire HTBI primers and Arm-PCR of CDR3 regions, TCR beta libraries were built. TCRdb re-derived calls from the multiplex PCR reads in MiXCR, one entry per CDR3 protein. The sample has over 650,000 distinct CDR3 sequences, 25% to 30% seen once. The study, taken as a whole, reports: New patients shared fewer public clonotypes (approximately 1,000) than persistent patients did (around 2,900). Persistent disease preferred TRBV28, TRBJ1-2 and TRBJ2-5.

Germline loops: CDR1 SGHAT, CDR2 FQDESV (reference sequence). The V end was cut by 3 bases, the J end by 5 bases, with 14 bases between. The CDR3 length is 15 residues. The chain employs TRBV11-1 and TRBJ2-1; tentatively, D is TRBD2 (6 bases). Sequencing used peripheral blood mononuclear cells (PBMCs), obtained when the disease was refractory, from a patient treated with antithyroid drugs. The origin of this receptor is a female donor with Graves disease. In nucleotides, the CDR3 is TGTGCCAGCAGCTTTAGATTAGCGGAGAACAATGAGCAGTTCTTC. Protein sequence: CASSFRLAENNEQFF.